Described below is a single T cell receptor (beta chain) sequence and its context. TCRdb keeps only in-frame clones here, not all; method: immunoSEQ multiplex PCR. The sample comprises 50,000 to 75,000 clones, under 90% of which are singletons, and roughly 1.5% rests with the top ten. Trimming pared 4 bases from V and 5 bases from J, leaving 12 bases between. This CDR3 is built from 13 residues. The germline CDR1 and CDR2 sequences are LGHDT and YNNKEL (reference sequence). The sample is drawn from a study of blood T cell repertoires in COVID-19. Study details: Acute and convalescent COVID-19 specimens originated in the United States, Italy and Spain. The cDNA or gDNA used as material had been derived from T cells, B-cell-depleted T cells, or PBMCs.

The chain carries TRBV3-1 (or the pseudogene TRBV3-2) and TRBJ2-7; no reliable D call. The sequenced sample was peripheral blood. The sequence was collected from a man in his sixties with acute or convalescent COVID-19. The CDR3 region is CASSRTPGHEQYF. CDR3 bases: TGTGCCAGCAGCCGTACGCCAGGCCACGAGCAGTACTTC.